The source of this TCR beta chain is a study of T cell responses to AZD1222 COVID-19 vaccine. This CDR3 spans 15 amino acids. Germline values: CDR1 SGHTA, CDR2 FQGNSA. V dropped 1 base and J dropped 4 bases, with 13 bases sitting between them. TCRdb keeps only in-frame clones here, not all; method: immunoSEQ multiplex PCR. In the table there are about 100,000 clones, more than 70% of which are singletons. This chain uses TRBV7-2 with TRBJ1-1; D ambiguous. The specimen was peripheral blood, collected on day 0 of AZD1222 vaccination. This clonotype originated in an adult in good health. DNA of the CDR3: TGTGCCAGCAGCTTAGAAGGCCTTCAGATCACTGAAGCTTTCTTT. The encoded protein is CASSLEGLQITEAFF.